Presented here are 22 T cell receptor beta chains from one specimen sequenced in a study of blood T cell repertoires in COVID-19. Only in-frame clones appear in the TCRdb table, and some are missing; sequencing was by immunoSEQ multiplex PCR. The sample has about 100,000 clones; about 91% are singletons. What was sequenced was peripheral blood. These receptors were obtained from a man aged 45-60 years with active or convalescent COVID-19.

The chain joins TRBV10-1 to TRBJ2-1; D is possibly TRBD1 (6 bases). CDR3 size: 15 residues. Looked up from germline, CDR1 is WNHNN and CDR2 is SYGVQD (reference sequence). Trimming took off 8 bases at V and 3 bases at J, with 17 bases between the two ends. The CDR3 protein is CASSRGAGDYNEQFF. The CDR3 bases are TGCGCCAGCTCCCGCGGAGCAGGGGACTACAATGAGCAGTTCTTC.

The chain employs TRBV9 and TRBJ2-7, with TRBD1 matching over 8 bases. V was clipped by 3 bases and J by 3 bases; unmatched bases: 5. Germline CDR1 reads SGDLS; CDR2 reads YYNGEE. CDR3 length equals 14 residues. CDR3 loop: CASSATGVYYEQYF. For the CDR3, the DNA is TGTGCCAGCAGCGCGACAGGGGTCTACTACGAGCAGTACTTC.

This clone appeared a few times. The chain is built from TRBV5-1 and TRBJ1-1, with D tentatively TRBD1 (5 bases). The CDR3 extends over 15 amino acids. The germline gives CDR1 SGHRS, CDR2 YFSETQ. Trimming removed 0 bases from V and 8 bases from J, with 17 bases in between. CDR3: CASSLGTHGGAEAFF. CDR3 nucleotide sequence: TGCGCCAGCAGCTTGGGTACCCACGGAGGGGCCGAAGCTTTCTTT.

This chain joins TRBV6-5 and TRBJ1-4; no clear D gene. Germline V lookup: CDR1 MNHEY, CDR2 SVGAGI. The CDR3 is made up of 14 amino acids. V was cut by 0 bases and J by 8 bases, with 10 bases left in between. CDR3 loop: CASSYSLAEEKLFF. CDR3 nucleotides: TGTGCCAGCAGTTACTCATTGGCGGAAGAAAAACTGTTTTTT.

The chain joins TRBV30 to TRBJ2-7; tentative D call: TRBD1 (6 bases). V lost 8 bases to trimming and J lost 0 bases, with 17 bases between them. Germline values: CDR1 GTSNPN, CDR2 SVGIG (reference sequence). CDR3 length: 14 amino acids. The chain's CDR3 is CAVPAQGFSYEQYF. The CDR3 bases are TGTGCCGTACCTGCGCAGGGGTTCTCCTACGAGCAGTACTTC.

The CDR3 DNA reads TGTGCCAGCAGTTTTGCGGGGGTTGGGAATAGCAATCAGCCCCAGCATTTT. This encodes CASSFAGVGNSNQPQHF. The chain uses TRBV28 and TRBJ1-5; D is perhaps TRBD1 (5 bases). Germline assignment: CDR1 MDHEN and CDR2 SYDVKM. This CDR3 has 17 amino acids. Trimming removed 3 bases at V and 0 bases at J, with 15 bases between.

This clone was detected once. The genes are TRBV11-2 and TRBJ2-1, with TRBD1 matching 7 bases. Per the germline V gene, CDR1 is SGHAT and CDR2 is FQNNGV. With V trimmed by 0 bases and J by 4 bases, 6 bases remained unmatched. There are 16 residues in the CDR3. The CDR3 DNA reads TGTGCCAGCAGCTTAGACCCGACAGGGTTGTACAATGAGCAGTTCTTC. Its translation is CASSLDPTGLYNEQFF.

The chain has TRBV27 and TRBJ2-7; tentative D call: TRBD2 (6 bases). The CDR3 is 14 amino acids. CDR1 and CDR2 from the germline V gene are MNHEY and SMNVEV (reference sequence). V gave up 0 bases and J gave up 2 bases, with 8 bases separating them. This chain's CDR3 is CASSLSPGAYEQYF. In nucleotides, the CDR3 is TGTGCCAGCAGTTTATCGCCGGGAGCCTACGAGCAGTACTTC.

The J gene is TRBJ2-7, the V gene TRBV28; 7 bases fit TRBD2. The CDR3 consists of 15 residues. Germline CDR1 is MDHEN and CDR2 is SYDVKM. The ends lost 1 base at V and 3 bases at J; junction bases unmatched: 6. The CDR3: CASSLLAGAGYEQYF. The DNA for the CDR3 is TGTGCCAGCAGTTTATTGGCGGGAGCGGGCTACGAGCAGTACTTC.

CDR3 bases: TGTGCCAGCAGCTTAGGGACAGGCCTGAACACTGAAGCTTTCTTT. This codes for CASSLGTGLNTEAFF. V and J are TRBV7-8 and TRBJ1-1; 7 bases match TRBD1. The CDR3 is 15 residues long. Trimming took 1 base from V and 0 from J; bases not matched to a gene: 2. Germline CDR1 SGHVS, CDR2 FQNEAQ. Full variable domain (outside the CDR3, taken from reference TRBV7-8 and TRBJ1-1): GAGVSQSPRYKVAKRGQDVALRCDPISGHVSLFWYQQALGQGPEFLTYFQNEAQLDKSGLPSDRFFAERPEGSVSTLKIQRTQQEDSAVYLCASSLGTGLNTEAFFGQGTRLTVV.

The V and J genes are TRBV6-5 and TRBJ1-4; D not resolved. CDR3 size: 15 residues. Trimming stripped 7 bases from V and 5 bases from J, with 17 bases between. Per the germline V gene, CDR1 is MNHEY and CDR2 is SVGAGI. CDR3 region: CASIGLAMGNEKLFF. CDR3 bases: TGTGCCAGCATTGGACTAGCCATGGGGAATGAAAAACTGTTTTTT.

DNA for the CDR3: TGTGCCAGCAGCCAGGACAGCTCTGGGGCCAACGTCCTGACTTTC. Its translation is CASSQDSSGANVLTF. The V and J genes are TRBV3-1 (or the pseudogene TRBV3-2) and TRBJ2-6, with D perhaps TRBD1 (6 bases). Germline loops: CDR1 LGHDT, CDR2 YNNKEL (reference sequence). The V end lost 3 bases, the J end lost 0 bases, and 6 bases lay between the germline ends. This CDR3 is 15 amino acids long.

This clone showed up just once. The rearrangement joins TRBV6-5 to TRBJ1-5, with 9 bases aligning to TRBD1. The V segment lost 2 bases and the J segment 5 bases; nucleotides outside the gene matches: 4. Per germline, CDR1 MNHEY and CDR2 SVGAGI. The CDR3 spans 15 residues. CDR3 sequence reads: CASSYGQGMDQPQHF. The CDR3 coding sequence is TGTGCCAGCAGTTACGGACAGGGGATGGATCAGCCCCAGCATTTT.

This chain connects TRBV28 to TRBJ1-1, with 10 nucleotides matching TRBD1. The CDR3 runs 16 residues. J was trimmed by 1 base and V by 7 bases; bases with no gene match: 9. Germline V CDR1 and CDR2: MDHEN, SYDVKM. CDR3 sequence reads: CASKSETGGRNTEAFF. CDR3 in DNA: TGTGCCAGCAAATCGGAGACAGGGGGCCGGAACACTGAAGCTTTCTTT.

V and J are TRBV7-2 and TRBJ2-7, with D possibly matching TRBD2 (5 bases). Germline-derived CDR1 and CDR2 are SGHTA and FQGNSA. The CDR3 is 13 amino acids. V was shortened by 0 bases and J by 7 bases, with 10 bases between the two germline ends. CDR3 nucleotide sequence: TGTGCCAGCAGCTTAGCTGAGGGCCGGGAGCAGTACTTC. Translating it yields CASSLAEGREQYF.

There are a few counts of this clone. The chain carries TRBV6-5 and TRBJ2-7; possibly TRBD2 for D (5 bases). Germline V lookup: CDR1 MNHEY, CDR2 SVGAGI. This CDR3 spans 15 amino acids. V gave up 6 bases and J gave up 0 bases, with 15 bases separating them. The CDR3 loop reads CASRFRRASSYEQYF. The CDR3, as DNA: TGTGCCAGCAGATTTAGGCGGGCCAGCTCCTACGAGCAGTACTTC.

This clone was observed a single time. V usage is TRBV3-1 (or the pseudogene TRBV3-2) and J usage is TRBJ2-1; D perhaps matches TRBD2 (5 bases). The CDR3 sequence is 15 residues long. CDR1 and CDR2 (germline): LGHDT, YNNKEL (reference sequence). V lost 6 bases, J lost 3 bases, and 15 bases lay in between. CDR3 sequence: CASSPEADFYNEQFF. The CDR3 DNA reads TGTGCCAGCAGTCCAGAAGCGGATTTCTACAATGAGCAGTTCTTC.

This clone occurred a few times. The chain links TRBV9 to TRBJ2-1; perhaps TRBD2 as D (5 bases). The ends were cut back, 2 bases at V and 6 bases at J, with 9 bases in the middle. CDR3 length: 13 residues. CDR1 SGDLS and CDR2 YYNGEE come from the germline V gene. The CDR3 reads CASSVGLINEQFF. The CDR3, as DNA: TGTGCCAGCAGCGTCGGACTCATCAATGAGCAGTTCTTC.

This chain connects TRBV3-1 (or the pseudogene TRBV3-2) to TRBJ2-3, with TRBD2 as a possible D gene (6 bases). Looked up from germline, CDR1 is LGHDT and CDR2 is YNNKEL (reference sequence). The CDR3 is 14 residues long. V lost 4 bases to trimming and J lost 2 bases, with 10 bases between them. CDR3: CASSPGDFTDTQYF. Written as DNA, the CDR3 is TGTGCCAGCAGCCCCGGGGACTTCACAGATACGCAGTATTTT.

The chain uses TRBV28 and TRBJ1-6; 7 bases are a match to TRBD1. The V gene's germline CDR1 is MDHEN and CDR2 SYDVKM. Trimming took 10 bases from V and 5 from J; bases not matched to a gene: 5. The CDR3 has 13 residues. The CDR3 here is CAISTGNNSPLHF. In DNA form, the CDR3 reads TGTGCCATCTCGACAGGGAATAATTCACCCCTCCACTTT.

CDR3: CASSYTRSPDTQYF. As DNA, the CDR3 is TGTGCCAGCAGTTATACTAGGAGCCCAGATACGCAGTATTTT. The chain links TRBV6-2 or TRBV6-3 to TRBJ2-3; D perhaps matches TRBD2 (5 bases). The CDR3 has 14 residues. With 3 bases removed from V and 4 bases from J, the gap between germline ends came to 11 bases. Germline V CDR1 and CDR2: MNHEY, SVGEGT.

The V and J genes are TRBV7-6 and TRBJ2-6; D is possibly TRBD1 (6 bases). CDR1 is SGHVS and CDR2 is FNYEAQ in the germline V gene. CDR3 length equals 16 residues. V was shortened by 4 bases and J by 2 bases, with 12 bases between the two germline ends. This CDR3 is CASSSLRGTGANVLTF. CDR3 nucleotide sequence: TGTGCCAGCAGCTCCCTTAGGGGGACTGGGGCCAACGTCCTGACTTTC.